The clone carrying this TCR beta chain showed up just a few times. MiXCR, run by TCRdb on the 5' RACE reads, gives a single entry per CDR3 protein. This sample has roughly 240,000 distinct CDR3 sequences, with 15% to 17% found just once. The CDR3 covers 18 residues. The germline V gene has CDR1 SGHRS and CDR2 YFSETQ. Trimming removed 4 bases from V and 0 bases from J; junction bases left unmatched: 10. The data are from a study of T-cell memory formation after mild COVID-19. The TCR sequence derives from an adult woman who had mild COVID-19 (a few samples of this study predate the infection). Cell type and time point are not known. V and J are TRBV5-1 and TRBJ2-6, with TRBD1 identical over 7 bases. What was sequenced was PBMCs or a T cell subset sorted from them (not recorded which). The CDR3 reads CASSGGQLEDSGANVLTF. CDR3 in DNA: TGCGCCAGCAGCGGGGGACAGCTGGAGGACTCTGGGGCCAACGTCCTGACTTTC.